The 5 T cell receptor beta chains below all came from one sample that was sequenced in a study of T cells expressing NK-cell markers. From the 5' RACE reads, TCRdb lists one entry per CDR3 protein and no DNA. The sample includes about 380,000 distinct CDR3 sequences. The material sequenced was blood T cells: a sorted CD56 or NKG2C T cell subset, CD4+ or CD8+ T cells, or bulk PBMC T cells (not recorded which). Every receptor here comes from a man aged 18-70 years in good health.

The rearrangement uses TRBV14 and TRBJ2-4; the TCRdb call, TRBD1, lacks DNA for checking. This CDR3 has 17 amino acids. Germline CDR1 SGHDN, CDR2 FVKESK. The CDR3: CASSQGPSRQGKNIQYF.

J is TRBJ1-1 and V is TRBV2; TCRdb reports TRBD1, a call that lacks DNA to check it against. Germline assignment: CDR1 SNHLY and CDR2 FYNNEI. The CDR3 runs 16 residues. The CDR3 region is CASSLLRQGANSEAFF.

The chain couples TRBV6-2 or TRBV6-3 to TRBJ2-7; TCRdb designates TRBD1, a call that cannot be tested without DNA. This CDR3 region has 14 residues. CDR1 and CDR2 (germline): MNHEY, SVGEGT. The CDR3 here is CASRGGGMSYEQYF.

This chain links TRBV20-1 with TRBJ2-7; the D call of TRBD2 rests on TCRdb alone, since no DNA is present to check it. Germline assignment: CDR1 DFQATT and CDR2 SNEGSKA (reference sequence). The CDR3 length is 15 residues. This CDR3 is CSARDPSGGSYEQYF.

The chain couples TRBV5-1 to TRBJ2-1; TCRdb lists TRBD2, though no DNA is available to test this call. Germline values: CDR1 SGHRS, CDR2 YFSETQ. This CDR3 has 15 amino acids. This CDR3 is CASYWAVGGGDEQFF.